This T cell receptor beta chain was observed in a study of regulatory T cells in long-lasting Graves disease. Study results and caveats: Persistent cases of Graves' showed reduced TCR diversity relative to newly diagnosed patients.

The length of the CDR3 is 15 residues. The V gene lost 4 bases and the J gene lost 2 bases, with 13 bases spanning the gap. The authors built TCR beta libraries using iRepertoire HTBI primers and Arm-PCR of CDR3 regions. As handled by the study authors: Sequenced samples collectively carried under 75 TRBV and 12 to 15 TRBJ segments. MiXCR, applied by TCRdb to the multiplex PCR reads, yields one record per CDR3 protein. The V and J calls here are based on TCRdb, not the publication. The sample records 350,000 to 500,000 distinct CDR3 sequences, about 16% being singletons. The sample's time point: newly diagnosed GD, antithyroid drugs for less than 3 months. Extracted RNA from PBMCs served as the source of the TCR library. This clonotype showed up many times. Antigen specificity is unknown. A further study also used this sample, focusing on T cells in Graves' hyperthyroidism and ophthalmopathy.

The receptor's source is a woman aged 30 to 39 with Graves disease. The chain combines TRBV12-3 or TRBV12-4 with TRBJ2-3; D unclear. The material sequenced was peripheral blood mononuclear cells (PBMCs), taken at new diagnosis, from a patient treated with antithyroid drugs. CDR3 in amino acids: CASSSPLGVTDTQYF. The CDR3 DNA reads TGTGCCAGCAGTTCCCCTCTAGGTGTCACAGATACGCAGTATTTT.